This T cell receptor (beta chain) came from a study of tumor-infiltrating lymphocytes in localized non-small cell lung cancer. Overall study: Some samples were collected after neoadjuvant chemotherapy; smokers, never-smokers and several histologies were included. Tumor tissue and non-adjacent uninvolved lung came from each patient.

Study observations and caveats: Higher tumor T cell infiltration than in uninvolved lung was supported by TCRbeta sequencing. Different pieces of the same tissue went to different assays, confounding technical variation with intratumor heterogeneity.

This CDR3 spans 16 amino acids. V lost 2 bases and J lost 2, with 15 bases in between. From germline, CDR1 is SQVTM and CDR2 ANQGSEA. Assay: immunoSEQ multiplex PCR; the TCRdb copy retains only in-frame clones and omits some. The data show around 13,000 clones, 68% seen once. A remark on this clone: Its antigen is unidentified.

This rearrangement joins TRBV29-1 to TRBJ2-2, with TRBD2 as a possible D gene (5 bases). This TCR came from a human donor with non-small cell lung cancer. The specimen was uninvolved lung tissue not adjacent to the tumor. This CDR3 is CSVEKRRQSNTGELFF. The CDR3 coding sequence is TGCAGCGTTGAAAAAAGGAGGCAATCCAACACCGGGGAGCTGTTTTTT.